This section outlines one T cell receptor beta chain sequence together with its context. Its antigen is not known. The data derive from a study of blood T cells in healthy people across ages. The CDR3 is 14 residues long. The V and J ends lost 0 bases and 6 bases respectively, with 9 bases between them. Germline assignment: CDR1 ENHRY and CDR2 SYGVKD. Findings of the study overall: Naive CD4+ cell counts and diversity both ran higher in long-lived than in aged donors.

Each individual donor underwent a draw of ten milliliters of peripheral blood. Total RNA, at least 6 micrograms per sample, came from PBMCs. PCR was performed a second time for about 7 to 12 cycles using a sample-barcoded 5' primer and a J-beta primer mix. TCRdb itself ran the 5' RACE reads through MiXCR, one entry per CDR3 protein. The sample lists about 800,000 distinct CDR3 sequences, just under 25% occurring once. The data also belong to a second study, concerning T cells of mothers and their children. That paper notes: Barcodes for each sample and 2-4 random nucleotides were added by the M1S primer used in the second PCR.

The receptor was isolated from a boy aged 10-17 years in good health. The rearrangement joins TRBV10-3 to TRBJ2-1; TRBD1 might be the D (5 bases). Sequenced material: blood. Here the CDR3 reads CAISESGAGNEQFF. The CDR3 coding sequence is TGTGCCATCAGTGAGTCAGGGGCCGGCAATGAGCAGTTCTTC.